This TCR beta chain was obtained from a study of CD4 T cells in relation to SARS-CoV-2 and coronaviruses. Across the whole study: The negative reference was HIV-1 Nef peptide pool or peptide-free culture.

The unexposed donors gave CD4+ T cells in about 2010-2019, prior to COVID-19. After nine to ten days of culture, CD4+ T cells were isolated. Each well had two million PBMCs in around 5% human AB serum with IL-2. Fresh IL-2 medium replaced half the medium on days 3 and 7. Study outcomes and limitations: No crossreactivity against non-spike viral proteins was tested here.

The germline V gene encodes CDR1 SGHNT and CDR2 YENEEA. The CDR3 totals 16 residues. Trimming stripped 1 base from V and 6 bases from J, with 16 bases between. The table came from immunoSEQ multiplex PCR; TCRdb's copy has only in-frame clones and leaves some out. The sample yields just over 25,000 clones, over 60% seen once. Within the sample, this clone is medium-sized. Its antigen is as yet unknown. The V and J genes are TRBV11-3 and TRBJ2-1; D assignment may be TRBD1 or TRBD2 (7 bases each). The clonotype comes from a human donor in good health. Sequencing was carried out using CD4+ T cells from PBMCs, cultured in vitro. The CDR3 is CASSLGGGRGFNEQFF. CDR3 in DNA: TGTGCCAGCAGCTTAGGGGGGGGCAGGGGGTTCAATGAGCAGTTCTTC.